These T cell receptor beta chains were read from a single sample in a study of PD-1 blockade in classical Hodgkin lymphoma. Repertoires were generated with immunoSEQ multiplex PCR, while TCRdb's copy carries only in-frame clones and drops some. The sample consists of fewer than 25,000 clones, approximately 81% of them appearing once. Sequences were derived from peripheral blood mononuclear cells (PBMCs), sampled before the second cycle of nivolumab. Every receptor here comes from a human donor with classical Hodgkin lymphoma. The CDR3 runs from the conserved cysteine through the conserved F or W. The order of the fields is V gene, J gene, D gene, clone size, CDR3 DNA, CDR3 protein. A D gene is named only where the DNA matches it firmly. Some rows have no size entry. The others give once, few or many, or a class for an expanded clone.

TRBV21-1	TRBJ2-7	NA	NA	TGTGCCAGCATGGACAGGGGGGGGTCCTACGAGCAGTACTTC	CASMDRGGSYEQYF
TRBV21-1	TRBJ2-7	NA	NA	TGTGCCAGCAGCCGACCCCACCGTTCCACCTCGTATCCTAGGTACGAGCAGTACTTC	CASSRPHRSTSYPRYEQYF
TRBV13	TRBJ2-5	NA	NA	TGTGCCAGCACCTTAGGACGGGGCGGGGAGACCCAGTACTTC	CASTLGRGGETQYF
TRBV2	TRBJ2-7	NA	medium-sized	TGTGCCAGCAGTACGAGGCCCCCGTCGGCATACGAGCAGTACTTC	CASSTRPPSAYEQYF
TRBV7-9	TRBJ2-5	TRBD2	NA	TGTGCCAGCAGCTTATACTCTGGGCTAGCGGGGGGGCGAGAGACCCAGTACTTC	CASSLYSGLAGGRETQYF
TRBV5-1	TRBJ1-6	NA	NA	TGCGCCAGCAGCTTGGCCGGTAGCTCCTATAATTCACCCCTCCACTTT	CASSLAGSSYNSPLHF
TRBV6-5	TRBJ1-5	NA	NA	TGTGCCAGCAGCAAACAGTATAGCAATCAGCCCCAGCATTTT	CASSKQYSNQPQHF
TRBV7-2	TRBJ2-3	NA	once	TGTGCCAGCAGCTTAGCTGACACAGATACGCAGTATTTT	CASSLADTDTQYF
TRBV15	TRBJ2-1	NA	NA	TGTGCCACCAGCAGGGGTGATGAGCAGTTCTTC	CATSRGDEQFF
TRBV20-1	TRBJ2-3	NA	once	TGCAGTGCTACCTCAACAGATACGCAGTATTTT	CSATSTDTQYF
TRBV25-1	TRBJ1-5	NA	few	TGTGCCTCTGGGGTTGGCAATCAGCCCCAGCATTTT	CASGVGNQPQHF
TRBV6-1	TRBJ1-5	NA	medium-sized	TGTGCCAGCAGTCGGGGGGGGTATCAGCCCCAGCATTTT	CASSRGGYQPQHF
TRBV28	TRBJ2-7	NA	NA	TGTGCCAGCAGACCCGGGACGTTTACCTACGAGCAGTACTTC	CASRPGTFTYEQYF
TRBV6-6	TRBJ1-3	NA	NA	TGTGCCAGCAGTGGCTCCCCGGGGATAGGTGGAAACACCATATATTTT	CASSGSPGIGGNTIYF
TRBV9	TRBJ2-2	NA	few	TGTGCCAGCAGCGTAGGGGGGGCCACCGGGGAGCTGTTTTTT	CASSVGGATGELFF
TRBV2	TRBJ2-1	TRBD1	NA	TGTGCCAGCAGTGAAATCGGGACAGGGGGCTACAATGAGCAGTTCTTC	CASSEIGTGGYNEQFF
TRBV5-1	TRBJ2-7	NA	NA	TGCGCCAGCTGTCCGCTGGTGGGAACATACAAGGAGCAGTACTTC	CASCPLVGTYKEQYF
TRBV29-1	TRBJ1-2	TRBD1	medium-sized	TGCAGCGTCCAGACAGGGACTAACTATGGCTACACCTTC	CSVQTGTNYGYTF
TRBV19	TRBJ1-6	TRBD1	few	TGTGCCAGTAGTATCTCCAGGGGGCGCGACTTCAATTCACCCCTCCACTTT	CASSISRGRDFNSPLHF
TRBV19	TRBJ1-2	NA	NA	TGTGCCAGTAGTACTTCGACGAGAGCTAACTATGGCTACACCTTC	CASSTSTRANYGYTF
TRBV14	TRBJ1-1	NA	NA	TGTGCCAGCAGCCTATACGGGAACATGAACACTGAAGCTTTCTTT	CASSLYGNMNTEAFF
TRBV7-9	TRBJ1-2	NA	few	TGTGCCAGCAGCCTGGACCGTTATGGCTACACCTTC	CASSLDRYGYTF
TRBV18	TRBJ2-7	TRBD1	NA	TGTGCCAGCTCACCACTCGGGACAGGGCTGAACTACGAGCAGTACTTC	CASSPLGTGLNYEQYF
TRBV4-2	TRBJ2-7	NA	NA	TGTGCCAGCAGCCAAGTCCGGCAGGACTACGAGCAGTACTTC	CASSQVRQDYEQYF
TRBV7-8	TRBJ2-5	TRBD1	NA	TGTGCCAGCAGCTTAAGTCCCGGGACAGCCCTTCTTGAGACCCAGTACTTC	CASSLSPGTALLETQYF
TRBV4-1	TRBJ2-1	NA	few	TGCGCCAGCAGCCAAAGGAGGGACAGCTTCTACAATGAGCAGTTCTTC	CASSQRRDSFYNEQFF
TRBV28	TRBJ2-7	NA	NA	TGTGCCAGCAGTTTCTGGGACTGGACCTCCTACGAGCAGTACTTC	CASSFWDWTSYEQYF
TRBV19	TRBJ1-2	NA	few	TGTGCCAGTACTAACCAAGGAGGCTACACCTTC	CASTNQGGYTF
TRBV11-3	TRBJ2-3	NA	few	TGTGCCAGCAGCCCGGGGACCGGGGGCACAGATACGCAGTATTTT	CASSPGTGGTDTQYF
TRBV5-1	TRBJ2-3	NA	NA	TGCGCCAGCAGCTTGGCCCCGGGTCGGGGCCCAGATACGCAGTATTTT	CASSLAPGRGPDTQYF
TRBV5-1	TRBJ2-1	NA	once	TGCGCCAGCACCTGGGGGGACAGCTCCTACAATGAGCAGTTCTTC	CASTWGDSSYNEQFF
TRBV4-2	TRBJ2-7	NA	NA	TGTGCCAGCAGCCAAGATGACAGAAAAGTTTACGAGCAGTACTTC	CASSQDDRKVYEQYF
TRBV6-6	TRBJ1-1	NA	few	TGTGCCAGCAGAGACGACAGCAAAGCTTTCTTT	CASRDDSKAFF
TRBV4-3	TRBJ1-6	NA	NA	TGCGCCAGCAGCCAAGATGAAGGCCGCTCCTATAATTCACCCCTCCACTTT	CASSQDEGRSYNSPLHF
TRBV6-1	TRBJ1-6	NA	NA	TGTGCCAGCAGTCCCCTGTGGGATTCACCCCTCCACTTT	CASSPLWDSPLHF
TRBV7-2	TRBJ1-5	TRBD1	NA	TGTGCCAGCAGCTACGGGACAGGGAGGAATCAGCCCCAGCATTTT	CASSYGTGRNQPQHF
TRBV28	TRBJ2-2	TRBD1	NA	TGTGCCAGCAGTCCTTCTACCGGGACAGCTAACACCGGGGAGCTGTTTTTT	CASSPSTGTANTGELFF
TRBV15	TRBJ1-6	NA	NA	TGTGCCACCAGCAGAGATGGGGGTTCACCCCTCCACTTT	CATSRDGGSPLHF
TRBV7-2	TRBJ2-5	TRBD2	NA	TGTGCCAGCAGCTTAGATATCGGGCGGGGGTTGGAGACCCAGTACTTC	CASSLDIGRGLETQYF
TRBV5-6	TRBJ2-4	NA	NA	TGTGCCAGCAGCTTGTCGACAGGACTAGCCAAAAACATTCAGTACTTC	CASSLSTGLAKNIQYF
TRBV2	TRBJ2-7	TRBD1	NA	TGTGCCAGAGACAGGGGTTCGGGATACGAGCAGTACTTC	CARDRGSGYEQYF
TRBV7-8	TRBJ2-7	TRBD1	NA	TGTGCCAGCAGCTTAGATCCAGGGGGCAACGAGCAGTACTTC	CASSLDPGGNEQYF
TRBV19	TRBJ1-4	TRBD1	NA	TGTGCCAGTAAAGACAGGGGGCGGTCTAATGAAAAACTGTTTTTT	CASKDRGRSNEKLFF
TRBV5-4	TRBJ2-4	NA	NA	TGTGCCAGCAGCGAGCAGGGGATAGTGGCCAAAAACATTCAGTACTTC	CASSEQGIVAKNIQYF
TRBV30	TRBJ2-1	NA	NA	TGTGCCTGTCTTACAAGGGGAACCTACAATGAGCAGTTCTTC	CACLTRGTYNEQFF
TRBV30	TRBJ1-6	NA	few	TGTGCCTGGAGTGTACGGAATAATTCACCCCTCCACTTT	CAWSVRNNSPLHF
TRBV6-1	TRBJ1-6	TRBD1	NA	TGTGCCAGCAGTAAGGGACAGGGCAATTCACCCCTCCACTTT	CASSKGQGNSPLHF
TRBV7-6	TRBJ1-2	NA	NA	TGTGCCAGCAGCTTTGGAAAGAGGGCGAGAGCTAACTATGGCTACACCTTC	CASSFGKRARANYGYTF